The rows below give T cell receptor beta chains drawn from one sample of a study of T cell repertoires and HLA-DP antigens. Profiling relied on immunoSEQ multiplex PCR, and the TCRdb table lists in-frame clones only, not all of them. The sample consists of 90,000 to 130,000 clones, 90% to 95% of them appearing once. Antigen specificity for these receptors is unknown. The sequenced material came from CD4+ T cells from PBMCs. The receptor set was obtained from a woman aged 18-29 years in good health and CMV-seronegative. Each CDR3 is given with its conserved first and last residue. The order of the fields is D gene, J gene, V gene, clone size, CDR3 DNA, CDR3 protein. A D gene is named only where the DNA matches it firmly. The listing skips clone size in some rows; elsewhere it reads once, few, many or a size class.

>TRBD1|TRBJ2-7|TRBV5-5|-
TGTGCCAGCAGCTTTAGGACAGGGACCTACGAGCAGTACTTC
CASSFRTGTYEQYF
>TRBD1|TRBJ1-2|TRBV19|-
TGTGCCAGTAGTATAGGGCGACAGGGGAACTATGGCTACACCTTC
CASSIGRQGNYGYTF
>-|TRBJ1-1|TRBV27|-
TGTGCCAGCAGTCGACGGGGACCTTTGAACACTGAAGCTTTCTTT
CASSRRGPLNTEAFF
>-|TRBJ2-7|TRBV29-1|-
TGCAGCGTTTTAGGCTCCTACGAGCAGTACTTC
CSVLGSYEQYF
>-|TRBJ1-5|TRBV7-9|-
TGTGCCAGCAGCTTTCTGACCAATCAGCCCCAGCATTTT
CASSFLTNQPQHF
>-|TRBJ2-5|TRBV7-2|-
TGTGCCAGCAGCTTACTCAGGAGGGAAGAACGAGAGACCCAGTACTTC
CASSLLRREERETQYF
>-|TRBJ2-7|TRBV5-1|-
TGCGCCAGCAGCTTCGGACCGGGTGAGAAGGAGCAGTACTTC
CASSFGPGEKEQYF
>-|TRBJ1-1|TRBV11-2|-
TGTGCCAGCAGCTTAATCCCCTGGGTGGCGGGCTTTGAGACTGAAGCTTTCTTT
CASSLIPWVAGFETEAFF
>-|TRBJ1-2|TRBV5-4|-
TGTGCCAGCAGCTTGGTAGGGATTCCGGAGTATGGCTACACCTTC
CASSLVGIPEYGYTF
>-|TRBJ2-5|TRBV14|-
TGTGCCAGCAGCCCCTTCACAGGTCGTGGGACCCAGTACTTC
CASSPFTGRGTQYF
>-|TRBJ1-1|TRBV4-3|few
TGCGCCAGCAGCCAACAACTCAGGGACACTGAAGCTTTCTTT
CASSQQLRDTEAFF
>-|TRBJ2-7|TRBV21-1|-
TGTGCCAGCAGCAAAGAGGCAGGGCATTACGAGCAGTACTTC
CASSKEAGHYEQYF
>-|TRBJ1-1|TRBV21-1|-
TGTGCCAGCAGCGGGTGGAGGGAGAAGAACACTGAAGCTTTCTTT
CASSGWREKNTEAFF